The source of this T cell receptor beta chain is a study of blood T cell repertoires in COVID-19 (dated by TCRdb to the early 2020s). At the level of the whole study: Samples covering the acute and convalescent phases of COVID-19 were provided by collaborators in the United States, Italy and Spain. A de-identified subject ID, COVID-19 status, age in years and sex were almost always included in the sample metadata. The repertoires were released in a freely available public database intended as a resource for research on the immune response to SARS-CoV-2. The material from the prospective study consisted of cDNA or gDNA derived from T cells, B-cell-depleted T cells, or PBMCs. Deeply sampled blood TCRbeta repertoires from subjects exposed to, actively infected with, or recovered from COVID-19 were included in the dataset. Where available, HLA class I and class II types were obtained from metadata supplied by the sample provider rather than from assay-based typing. The samples were drawn from the first 160 participants of the ongoing ImmuneRACE study and from 1,200 or so subjects provided by 6 global collaborators.

Each collaborating institution followed its own protocols to collect whole blood in K2EDTA tubes. For TCRbeta analysis, collaborator samples were shipped as frozen whole blood, as isolated PBMCs, or as DNA extracted from either sample type. About this clone itself: Its recognized antigen is unknown. No much larger clone is present one base from it, and per-base qualities are unavailable.

Trimming costs V 3 bases and J 4 bases, and their ends lie 7 bases apart. CDR1 MNHEY and CDR2 SMNVEV were looked up in the germline V gene (reference sequence). Inclusive of the bounding cysteine and phenylalanine, the CDR3 is 13 residues long. Only CDR3 DNA is held: 39 bases, read in frame from base 1. The paper's findings and limits, for the study overall: The quantity of clinical and demographic metadata differed by source and by participant and was supplied without curation.

TCRbeta CDR3 regions were amplified from genomic DNA by means of the immunoSEQ Assay, a bias-controlled multiplex PCR. As for the authors' bioinformatics: Nucleated cell counts per sample were estimated from amplification of reference gene primers within the assay. To quantify the absolute abundance of each unique TCRbeta CDR3 rearrangement, sequence reads were collapsed and filtered. Productive Simpson clonality was computed per sample as the square root of Simpson's diversity index over productive rearrangements. Held by TCRdb, this immuneACCESS table contains in-frame sequences only and omits some clones. Under half of the omission traces to an unresolved V gene where checked; the cause of the rest is unknown. D and trimming come from the DNA, and the V and J calls and clone size come from that table. The sample contains about 200,000 clones, approximately 87% of them found a single time. The ten largest account for roughly 2.4% of the sample.

The sequence joins TRBV27 to TRBJ2-1; the D gene is not confidently resolved. Specimen: peripheral blood. This clonotype was sampled from a woman in her forties or fifties with acute or convalescent COVID-19. The base sequence is TGTGCCAGCAGTTTGAAAGAGTACAATGAGCAGTTCTTC. It codes for CASSLKEYNEQFF.